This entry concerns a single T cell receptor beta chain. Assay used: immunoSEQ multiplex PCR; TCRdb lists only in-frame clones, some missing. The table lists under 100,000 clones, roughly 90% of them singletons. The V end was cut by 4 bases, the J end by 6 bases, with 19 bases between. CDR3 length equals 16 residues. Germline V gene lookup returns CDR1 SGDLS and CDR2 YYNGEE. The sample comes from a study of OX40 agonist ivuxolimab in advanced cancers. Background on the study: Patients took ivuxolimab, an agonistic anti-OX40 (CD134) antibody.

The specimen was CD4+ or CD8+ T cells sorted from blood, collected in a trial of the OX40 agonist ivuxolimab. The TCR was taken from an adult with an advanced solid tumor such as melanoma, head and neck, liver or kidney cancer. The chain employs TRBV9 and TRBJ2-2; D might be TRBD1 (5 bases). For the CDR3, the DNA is TGTGCCAGCAGCCGTAGCCAAGGGGAAGGTTCCGGGGAGCTGTTTTTT. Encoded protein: CASSRSQGEGSGELFF.